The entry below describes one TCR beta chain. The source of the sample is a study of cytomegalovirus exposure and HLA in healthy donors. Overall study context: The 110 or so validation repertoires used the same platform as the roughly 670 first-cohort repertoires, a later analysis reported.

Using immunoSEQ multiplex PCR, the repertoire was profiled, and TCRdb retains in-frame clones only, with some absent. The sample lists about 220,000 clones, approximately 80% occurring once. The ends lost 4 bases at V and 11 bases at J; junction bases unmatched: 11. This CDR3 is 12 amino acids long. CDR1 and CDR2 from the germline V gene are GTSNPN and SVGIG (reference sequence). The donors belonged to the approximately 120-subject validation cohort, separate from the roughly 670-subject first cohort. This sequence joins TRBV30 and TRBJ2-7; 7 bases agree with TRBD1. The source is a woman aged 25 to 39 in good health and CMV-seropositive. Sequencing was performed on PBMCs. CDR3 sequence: CAWTKITGQKYF. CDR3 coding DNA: TGTGCCTGGACCAAAATCACGGGACAGAAGTACTTC.